This T cell receptor beta chain was profiled in a study of blood T cell repertoires in COVID-19. Participant age was roughly 18 to 95 years, and participants resided in 20 to 30 US areas. Assignments of participants to cohorts depended upon their own reported clinical history. Authors' processing steps: Amplification with reference gene primers provided the estimates of nucleated cell counts. Using immunoSEQ multiplex PCR, the repertoire was profiled, and TCRdb retains in-frame clones only, with some absent. V, J and clone size are taken as reported in that table, and D and trimming were inferred from the DNA itself. The sample holds around 240,000 clones, 70% to 90% seen once. J gave up 6 bases and V 0 bases, and 9 bases lay outside the gene matches. This CDR3 spans 16 amino acids. The germline V gene has CDR1 LGHNA and CDR2 YNFKEQ.

The clonotype was recovered from a woman aged 50 to 60 who had recovered from COVID-19. V gene TRBV4-2 combines with J gene TRBJ2-3, with 7 bases identical to TRBD2. Sequencing was performed on PBMCs or T cells enriched from blood (not recorded which). DNA for the CDR3: TGTGCCAGCAGCCAAGATTTGGCGGGAGTAGTCGATACGCAGTATTTT. Amino acids: CASSQDLAGVVDTQYF.